This T cell receptor (beta chain) is drawn from a study of blood T cell repertoires in COVID-19. About the research overall: The United States, Italy and Spain provided the acute and convalescent COVID-19 samples. PBMCs, B-cell-depleted T cells, or T cells were the source of the cDNA or gDNA that made up the material.

As originally analysed: Researchers report that nucleated cell counts were estimated from reference gene primer amplification. Sequencing used immunoSEQ multiplex PCR; TCRdb keeps in-frame clones, though not all of them. That table supplies the V and J calls and clone size; D and trimming were determined from the DNA. The table has a few hundred thousand clones, around 86% seen once; the top ten hold 3.5% to 4.5%. This CDR3 spans 15 amino acids. Germline values: CDR1 SGHRS, CDR2 YFSETQ. V shed 3 bases, J shed 0 bases, and the junction held 1 base outside the gene matches. The sample taken for sequencing was PBMCs or T cells enriched from blood (not recorded which). The sequence came from a man aged 25-40 years who had recovered from COVID-19. The rearrangement uses TRBV5-1 and TRBJ2-2; 8 positions agree with TRBD2. This chain's CDR3 is CASSSAGANTGELFF. The CDR3 DNA sequence: TGCGCCAGCAGCTCAGCGGGAGCGAACACCGGGGAGCTGTTTTTT.